These T cell receptor beta chains were read from a single sample in a study of neoadjuvant nivolumab and ipilimumab in lung cancer. The table came from immunoSEQ multiplex PCR; TCRdb's copy has only in-frame clones and leaves some out. The repertoire holds tens of thousands of clones, with around nine tenths as singletons. The input for sequencing was peripheral blood, taken after neoadjuvant nivolumab, alone or with ipilimumab, at or shortly before surgery. Receptor source: an adult with non-small cell lung cancer. The CDR3 runs from the conserved cysteine through the conserved F or W. The D gene is left open where the match is weak. The size of a clone is reported for some rows only, either as once, few or many, or as a class for expanded clones.

CASSVGSHNSPLHF	TGTGCCAGCAGCGTAGGGTCCCATAATTCACCCCTCCACTTT	.	TRBJ1-6	TRBV9	.
CASPGPYSTDTQYF	TGTGCCAGCCCGGGACCCTATAGCACAGATACGCAGTATTTT	.	TRBJ2-3	TRBV7-9	.
CASSVRRGVGDYVEAFF	TGTGCCAGCAGCGTACGTAGGGGAGTGGGGGATTATGTTGAAGCTTTCTTT	.	TRBJ1-1	TRBV11-2	.
CASSPGTVNEKLFF	TGTGCCAGCAGTCCCGGGACAGTCAATGAAAAACTGTTTTTT	.	TRBJ1-4	TRBV6-5	TRBD1
CASASRGHGSPLHF	TGTGCCAGCGCGAGTAGGGGGCACGGTTCACCCCTCCACTTT	.	TRBJ1-6	TRBV6-4	TRBD1
CASSDQQGWDQPQHF	TGTGCCAGCAGCGATCAACAGGGTTGGGATCAGCCCCAGCATTTT	few	TRBJ1-5	TRBV7-8	.
CAAGTVNEKLFF	TGTGCCGCGGGGACAGTTAATGAAAAACTGTTTTTT	.	TRBJ1-4	TRBV10-3	TRBD1
CASSAAGGLGNEQFF	TGTGCCAGCAGCGCAGCGGGGGGGCTCGGGAATGAGCAGTTCTTC	few	TRBJ2-1	TRBV9	TRBD2
CASSLGQANQPQHF	TGTGCCAGCAGTTTGGGACAGGCAAATCAGCCCCAGCATTTT	once	TRBJ1-5	TRBV6-6	TRBD1
CASSDGTGLGGNQPQHF	TGTGCCAGCAGTGACGGGACAGGGCTCGGTGGGAATCAGCCCCAGCATTTT	once	TRBJ1-5	TRBV6-1	TRBD1
CASSPGGTGELFF	TGTGCCAGCAGCCCAGGGGGAACCGGGGAGCTGTTTTTT	.	TRBJ2-2	TRBV7-3	TRBD1
CASSFHGAKNIQYF	TGTGCCAGCAGCTTTCACGGGGCCAAAAACATTCAGTACTTC	.	TRBJ2-4	TRBV5-6	.
CASSSGRGEQYF	TGCGCCAGCAGCTCGGGCAGAGGGGAGCAGTACTTC	few	TRBJ2-7	TRBV5-1	.
CASKIPGTQNEKLFF	TGTGCCAGCAAAATCCCCGGGACACAGAATGAAAAACTGTTTTTT	few	TRBJ1-4	TRBV28	.
CSAGEQPPLDF	TGCAGTGCAGGTGAACAGCCCCCTTTGGACTTT	.	TRBJ1-6	TRBV20-1	.
CASSRQGNAEAFF	TGTGCCAGCAGCCGACAGGGAAATGCTGAAGCTTTCTTT	.	TRBJ1-1	TRBV7-3	TRBD1
CASSEVVNSPLHF	TGTGCCAGCAGTGAAGTTGTCAATTCACCCCTCCACTTT	.	TRBJ1-6	TRBV25-1	.
CASSLVGRETQYF	TGTGCCAGCAGCTTGGTTGGTAGAGAGACCCAGTACTTC	.	TRBJ2-5	TRBV5-5	.
CASSGLAPIQETQYF	TGCGCCAGCAGCGGACTAGCCCCCATCCAAGAGACCCAGTACTTC	.	TRBJ2-5	TRBV5-1	TRBD2
CASSISSGRYNEQFF	TGTGCCAGTAGTATTAGTTCCGGACGGTACAATGAGCAGTTCTTC	.	TRBJ2-1	TRBV19	.
CASSSNQDRVRGYTF	TGTGCCAGCAGTTCAAACCAAGACAGGGTCCGAGGCTACACCTTC	.	TRBJ1-2	TRBV27	TRBD1
CACSRGSTEAFF	TGTGCCTGTAGTAGGGGGTCGACTGAAGCTTTCTTT	once	TRBJ1-1	TRBV6-5	.
CASSQAGGQETQYF	TGCGCCAGCAGCCAAGCGGGGGGCCAAGAGACCCAGTACTTC	.	TRBJ2-5	TRBV5-1	TRBD2
CASSETGTGELFF	TGTGCCAGCAGTGAGACAGGGACCGGGGAGCTGTTTTTT	.	TRBJ2-2	TRBV6-4	TRBD1
CASSTDSQTQYF	TGTGCCAGCAGCACGGACAGCCAGACCCAGTACTTC	.	TRBJ2-5	TRBV5-4	.
CASRPGPGGEQYF	TGTGCCAGCAGGCCGGGGCCAGGAGGTGAGCAGTACTTC	.	TRBJ2-7	TRBV5-6	.
CASSDPGTGVGNEQFF	TGTGCCAGCAGTGATCCTGGGACAGGGGTTGGGAATGAGCAGTTCTTC	.	TRBJ2-1	TRBV6-1	TRBD1
CASSEEGYSPLHF	TGTGCCAGCAGTGAAGAGGGGTACTCACCCCTCCACTTT	.	TRBJ1-6	TRBV2	.
CASSSGTGVDTQYF	TGTGCCAGCAGCTCCGGGACAGGGGTGGATACGCAGTATTTT	.	TRBJ2-3	TRBV7-6	TRBD1
CASSWPVSGGSYEQYF	TGCGCCAGCAGCTGGCCGGTCTCAGGGGGCTCCTACGAGCAGTACTTC	.	TRBJ2-7	TRBV5-1	TRBD1
CSVRGEDYGYTF	TGCAGCGTGAGAGGGGAAGACTATGGCTACACCTTC	.	TRBJ1-2	TRBV29-1	.
CASSLGHRGDYNEQFF	TGTGCCAGCAGCTTGGGCCACAGGGGGGACTACAATGAGCAGTTCTTC	.	TRBJ2-1	TRBV5-5	TRBD1
CASNPGLATDTQYF	TGTGCCAGCAATCCGGGACTAGCGACGGATACGCAGTATTTT	.	TRBJ2-3	TRBV6-1	TRBD2
CASSPGTENTEAFF	TGTGCCAGCTCACCGGGCACAGAGAACACTGAAGCTTTCTTT	.	TRBJ1-1	TRBV18	.
CASTTGGETQYF	TGTGCCAGCACCACGGGGGGAGAGACCCAGTACTTC	once	TRBJ2-5	TRBV6-5	TRBD2
CASRRQGGNQPQHF	TGTGCCAGCAGGAGACAGGGTGGGAATCAGCCCCAGCATTTT	.	TRBJ1-5	TRBV28	TRBD1
CASSSGTMGYTF	TGTGCCAGCAGTTCCGGGACGATGGGCTACACCTTC	few	TRBJ1-2	TRBV6-1	.
CASSQGAGGITNEKLFF	TGCGCCAGCAGCCAAGGGGCAGGGGGCATAACTAATGAAAAACTGTTTTTT	.	TRBJ1-4	TRBV4-1	TRBD1
CASSLGGRSSYEQYF	TGTGCCAGCAGCTTAGGGGGACGGTCCTCCTACGAGCAGTACTTC	.	TRBJ2-7	TRBV7-9	.
CASSRDNRQAFF	TGTGCCAGCAGCCGGGACAACAGACAAGCTTTCTTT	.	TRBJ1-1	TRBV6-5	.
CASSLTASSYEQYF	TGTGCCAGCAGCTTAACGGCGAGCTCCTACGAGCAGTACTTC	.	TRBJ2-7	TRBV7-9	.
CASSLTGQGALGYTF	TGTGCCAGCAGCTTAACGGGACAGGGGGCACTTGGCTACACCTTC	.	TRBJ1-2	TRBV11-2	TRBD1